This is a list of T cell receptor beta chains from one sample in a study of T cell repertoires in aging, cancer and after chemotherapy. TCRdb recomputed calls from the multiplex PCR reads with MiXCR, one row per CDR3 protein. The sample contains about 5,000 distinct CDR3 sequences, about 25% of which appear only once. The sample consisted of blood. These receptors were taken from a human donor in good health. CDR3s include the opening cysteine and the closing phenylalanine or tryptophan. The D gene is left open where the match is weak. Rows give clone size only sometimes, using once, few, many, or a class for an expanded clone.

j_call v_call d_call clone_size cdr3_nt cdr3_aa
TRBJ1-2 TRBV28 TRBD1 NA TGTGCCAGCAGTTCGGGACAGGAGGGGGTCTATGGCTACACCTTC CASSSGQEGVYGYTF
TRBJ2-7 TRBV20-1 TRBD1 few TGCAGTGCTATCGACAGGGGCTACGAGCAGTACTTC CSAIDRGYEQYF
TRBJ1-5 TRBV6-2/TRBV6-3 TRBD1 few TGTGCCAGCAGTTCGAATTGGGGACAGTTGAGCAATCAGCCCCAGCATTTT CASSSNWGQLSNQPQHF
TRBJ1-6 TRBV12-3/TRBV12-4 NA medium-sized TGTGCCAGCAGTCGCCGGGGGTTGGGGTCACCCCTCCACTTT CASSRRGLGSPLHF
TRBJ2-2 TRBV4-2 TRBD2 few TGTGCCAGCAGCCAAGATGTGGGCAGCGGGGCCCCCCAGCTGTTTTTT CASSQDVGSGAPQLFF
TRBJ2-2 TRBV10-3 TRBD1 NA TGTGCCACCTATGGGACAGGCCTCCCCGGGGAGCTGTTTTTT CATYGTGLPGELFF
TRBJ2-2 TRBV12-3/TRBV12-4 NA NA TGTGCCAGCAGTTTAAGGGCCAGGGTTCCCTCACCCGGGGAGCTGTTTTTT CASSLRARVPSPGELFF
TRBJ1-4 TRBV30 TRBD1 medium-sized TGTGCCTGGAGGGGACAGGCCAGTGTGGAAAAACTGTTTTTT CAWRGQASVEKLFF
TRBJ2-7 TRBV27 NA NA TGTGCCAGCAGTTTTGGAGGGAATCACGAGCAGTACTTC CASSFGGNHEQYF
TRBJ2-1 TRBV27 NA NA TGTGCCAGCAGTTTAGGCGCTCGGGGAGGTGGGTCCTACAATGAGCAGTTCTTC CASSLGARGGGSYNEQFF
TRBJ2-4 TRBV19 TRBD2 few TGTGCCACCCGACCCACTAGCGGGTTAGCCAAAAACATTCAGTACTTC CATRPTSGLAKNIQYF
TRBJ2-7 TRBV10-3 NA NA TGTGCCATCAGGAGAGATTCGGGCTACGAGCAGTACTTC CAIRRDSGYEQYF
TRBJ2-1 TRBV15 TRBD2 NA TGTGCCACCAGCAGTGCTAGCGGGGAGGTCGATGAGCAGTTCTTC CATSSASGEVDEQFF
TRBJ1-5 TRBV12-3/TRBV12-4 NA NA TGTGCCAGCAGTCCCAGCAATCAGCCCCAGCATTTT CASSPSNQPQHF
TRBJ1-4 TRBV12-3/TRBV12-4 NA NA TGTGCCAGCAGTGAACGGGGGGCGACTAATGAAAAACTGTTTTTT CASSERGATNEKLFF
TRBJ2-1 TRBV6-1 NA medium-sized TGTGCCAGCAGCCCGGGTGAGGAGGGGAATGAGCAGTTCTTC CASSPGEEGNEQFF
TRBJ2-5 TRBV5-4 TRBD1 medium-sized TGTGCCAGCAGCTTGCAGGGGGCGCAAGAGACCCAGTACTTC CASSLQGAQETQYF
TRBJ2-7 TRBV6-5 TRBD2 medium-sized TGTGCCAGCAGTTACTCCGGACTAGCCTGGAGCTTCGAGCAGTACTTC CASSYSGLAWSFEQYF
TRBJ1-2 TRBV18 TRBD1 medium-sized TGTGCCAGCTCACCACCGATCGGACAGGGTGCTGGCTACACCTTC CASSPPIGQGAGYTF
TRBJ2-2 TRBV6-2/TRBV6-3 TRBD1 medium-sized TGTGCCAGCAGACAGGGACAGGGTGGGACCGGGGAGCTGTTTTTT CASRQGQGGTGELFF
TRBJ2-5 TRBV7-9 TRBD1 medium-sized TGTGCCAGCAGCTTATTACCGGGACAGCAAGAGACCCAGTACTTC CASSLLPGQQETQYF
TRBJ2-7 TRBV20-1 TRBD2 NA TGCAGTGCTACCGGGACTAGCTTCTCCGAGCAGTACTTC CSATGTSFSEQYF
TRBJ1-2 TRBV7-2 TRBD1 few TGTGCCAGCAGCTTAACTCCCCAGGGGGTTAACTATGGCTACACCTTC CASSLTPQGVNYGYTF
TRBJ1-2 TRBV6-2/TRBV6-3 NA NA TGTGCCAGCACCCCACTCCGACCCCCTCACGGCTACACCTTC CASTPLRPPHGYTF